The following is a TCR beta chain sequence with its context. Its target is not known. This entry belongs to a study of T cell responses to AZD1222 COVID-19 vaccine. The data were produced by immunoSEQ multiplex PCR, yet TCRdb's version contains in-frame clones alone and is incomplete. The sample shows around 110,000 clones, 70% to 90% of them seen only once. Study-wide findings and caveats: Unmutated variant regions reportedly attract nearly half of all spike-specific TCRs. Once two AZD1222 doses were given, Spike-specific TCR breadth and depth went up.

Germline-derived CDR1 and CDR2 are SNHLY and FYNNEI. V was clipped by 7 bases and J by 2 bases, with 15 bases between them. This CDR3 is 15 amino acids long. The sample consisted of peripheral blood, taken on day 0 of AZD1222 vaccination. The chain uses TRBV2 and TRBJ1-5, with D maybe TRBD1 (5 bases). The TCR sequence derives from an adult in good health. CDR3 nucleotides: TGTGCCAGCACGGGGGACGGCCATGGCAATCAGCCCCAGCATTTT. Translation: CASTGDGHGNQPQHF.